This record covers a single TCR beta chain. Its antigen is currently unknown. The data originate from a study of OX40 agonist ivuxolimab in advanced cancers. For the study at large: Previous treatment with anti-PD-1, anti-PD-L1 or anti-CTLA-4 therapy was allowed; over 35% had received some. Notes on the study in general: CD8+ T cells were the subset that, on average, had more expanded clones than CD4+.

The table came from immunoSEQ multiplex PCR; TCRdb's copy has only in-frame clones and leaves some out. The repertoire holds about 81,000 clones, with roughly 91% as singletons. The CDR3 length is 14 residues. Looked up from germline, CDR1 is MDHEN and CDR2 is SYDVKM. The source was CD4+ or CD8+ T cells sorted from blood, collected in a trial of the OX40 agonist ivuxolimab. This TCR was sampled from an adult with an advanced solid tumor such as melanoma, head and neck, liver or kidney cancer. V is TRBV28 and J is TRBJ2-5, with D perhaps being TRBD1 or TRBD2 (5 bases each). TRBJ2-7 explains the end of the DNA better; the J call may be wrong. This CDR3 reads CASSYRRDAYEQYF. In DNA, the CDR3 is TGTGCCAGCAGTTACCGCCGGGACGCCTACGAGCAGTACTTC.